These T cell receptor beta chains were read from a single sample in a study of T cells in Graves' hyperthyroidism and ophthalmopathy. Using its own MiXCR run on the multiplex PCR reads, TCRdb lists one record per CDR3 protein. The sample has about 620,000 distinct CDR3 sequences, roughly 15% seen once. Material for sequencing was blood. These receptors were obtained from a woman in her twenties or thirties with Graves' hyperthyroidism. The CDR3 runs from the conserved cysteine through the conserved F or W. The D gene is left open where the match is weak. Not all rows give a size; the values are once, few, many and, for expanded clones, a class.

CDR3aa: CASSLRGIYEQYF
CDR3nt: TGTGCCAGCAGTTTGAGAGGGATCTACGAGCAGTACTTC
j_gene: TRBJ2-7
d_gene: -
abundance: many
v_gene: TRBV28

CDR3aa: CASSLDRAPTDTQYF
CDR3nt: TGTGCCAGCAGCTTGGACCGAGCCCCCACAGATACGCAGTATTTT
j_gene: TRBJ2-3
d_gene: -
abundance: -
v_gene: TRBV7-3

CDR3aa: CASSLRSPDSGYTF
CDR3nt: TGCGCCAGCAGCTTGCGTAGCCCAGACTCTGGCTACACCTTC
j_gene: TRBJ1-2
d_gene: -
abundance: few
v_gene: TRBV5-1

CDR3aa: CASSVATTSGGYNEQFF
CDR3nt: TGTGCCAGCAGCGTAGCTACGACTAGCGGGGGTTACAATGAGCAGTTCTTC
j_gene: TRBJ2-1
d_gene: TRBD2
abundance: few
v_gene: TRBV9

CDR3aa: CASSDRGSLSEQYF
CDR3nt: TGCGCCAGCAGTGACCGCGGGTCTCTATCCGAGCAGTACTTC
j_gene: TRBJ2-7
d_gene: -
abundance: few
v_gene: TRBV10-1

CDR3aa: CATSDFAGEGTDTQYF
CDR3nt: TGTGCCACCAGTGATTTCGCGGGGGAGGGCACAGATACGCAGTATTTT
j_gene: TRBJ2-3
d_gene: TRBD2
abundance: few
v_gene: TRBV24-1

CDR3aa: CASSGTGTQAYEQYF
CDR3nt: TGTGCCAGCAGCGGCACCGGGACTCAGGCATACGAGCAGTACTTC
j_gene: TRBJ2-7
d_gene: -
abundance: many
v_gene: TRBV13

CDR3aa: CASMTSGRSTDTQYF
CDR3nt: TGCGCCAGTATGACTAGCGGGAGAAGCACAGATACGCAGTATTTT
j_gene: TRBJ2-3
d_gene: TRBD2
abundance: -
v_gene: TRBV5-1

CDR3aa: CATSDSGVNTGELFF
CDR3nt: TGTGCCACCAGTGACTCCGGGGTAAACACCGGGGAGCTGTTTTTT
j_gene: TRBJ2-2
d_gene: -
abundance: many
v_gene: TRBV24-1

CDR3aa: CASSYEGAKYNEQFF
CDR3nt: TGTGCCAGCAGTTACGAGGGGGCGAAGTACAATGAGCAGTTCTTC
j_gene: TRBJ2-1
d_gene: TRBD1
abundance: once
v_gene: TRBV6-5

CDR3aa: CASSLGGLAGEYETQYF
CDR3nt: TGTGCCAGCAGCCTCGGGGGCCTAGCGGGAGAGTATGAGACCCAGTACTTC
j_gene: TRBJ2-5
d_gene: TRBD2
abundance: few
v_gene: TRBV7-6

CDR3aa: CASSSLETPGRESPDTQYF
CDR3nt: TGTGCCAGCAGCTCCCTGGAGACACCCGGGCGGGAGAGTCCAGATACGCAGTATTTT
j_gene: TRBJ2-3
d_gene: TRBD2
abundance: many
v_gene: TRBV7-3

CDR3aa: CASSFLGGSFNEQFF
CDR3nt: TGTGCCAGCAGCTTCCTCGGCGGGAGTTTTAATGAGCAGTTCTTC
j_gene: TRBJ2-1
d_gene: TRBD2
abundance: -
v_gene: TRBV7-6

CDR3aa: CASSNVAGGYNEQFF
CDR3nt: TGTGCCAGCAGCAACGTAGCGGGAGGGTACAATGAGCAGTTCTTC
j_gene: TRBJ2-1
d_gene: TRBD2
abundance: few
v_gene: TRBV11-1

CDR3aa: CASSLPGQGGDTQYF
CDR3nt: TGTGCCAGCAGTTTACCAGGGCAGGGGGGAGATACGCAGTATTTT
j_gene: TRBJ2-3
d_gene: -
abundance: -
v_gene: TRBV28

CDR3aa: CAWSTAGGGETQYF
CDR3nt: TGTGCCTGGAGCACGGCAGGGGGCGGGGAGACCCAGTACTTC
j_gene: TRBJ2-5
d_gene: TRBD1
abundance: -
v_gene: TRBV30

CDR3aa: CASSLGRPGSGNTIYF
CDR3nt: TGTGCCAGCAGTTTGGGGAGACCTGGCTCTGGAAACACCATATATTTT
j_gene: TRBJ1-3
d_gene: -
abundance: few
v_gene: TRBV12-3/TRBV12-4

CDR3aa: CASSPKTANYGYTF
CDR3nt: TGTGCCAGCAGCCCAAAGACAGCTAACTATGGCTACACCTTC
j_gene: TRBJ1-2
d_gene: -
abundance: -
v_gene: TRBV3-1

CDR3aa: CASSLAGVTEAFF
CDR3nt: TGTGCCAGCAGTCTTGCAGGGGTCACTGAAGCTTTCTTT
j_gene: TRBJ1-1
d_gene: -
abundance: many
v_gene: TRBV28

CDR3aa: CASTLGLAGVETQYF
CDR3nt: TGTGCCAGCACCCTCGGACTAGCGGGAGTAGAGACCCAGTACTTC
j_gene: TRBJ2-5
d_gene: TRBD2
abundance: -
v_gene: TRBV3-1

CDR3aa: CAWSVGFNEQFF
CDR3nt: TGTGCCTGGAGTGTTGGATTCAATGAGCAGTTCTTC
j_gene: TRBJ2-1
d_gene: -
abundance: -
v_gene: TRBV30

CDR3aa: CASSSETGFAYEQYF
CDR3nt: TGTGCCAGCAGCTCAGAGACAGGGTTCGCCTACGAGCAGTACTTC
j_gene: TRBJ2-7
d_gene: TRBD1
abundance: many
v_gene: TRBV7-2

CDR3aa: CASSDRGLGQGTQYF
CDR3nt: TGTGCCAGCAGTGATAGGGGACTAGGCCAGGGTACGCAGTATTTT
j_gene: TRBJ2-3
d_gene: TRBD2
abundance: many
v_gene: TRBV2

CDR3aa: CATSDRTSGRIEQFF
CDR3nt: TGTGCCACCAGTGATCGGACTAGCGGGAGGATTGAGCAGTTCTTC
j_gene: TRBJ2-1
d_gene: TRBD2
abundance: -
v_gene: TRBV24-1

CDR3aa: CASSFGSSGANVLTF
CDR3nt: TGTGCCAGCAGCTTCGGGTCCTCTGGGGCCAACGTCCTGACTTTC
j_gene: TRBJ2-6
d_gene: -
abundance: many
v_gene: TRBV11-2

CDR3aa: CASEKGDRGGEQSF
CDR3nt: TGTGCCAGCGAGAAGGGAGACAGGGGTGGTGAGCAGTCCTTC
j_gene: TRBJ2-1
d_gene: TRBD1
abundance: few
v_gene: TRBV28

CDR3aa: CASSYDLTGGLTDTQYF
CDR3nt: TGTGCCAGCAGTTACGACCTGACAGGGGGCTTGACAGATACGCAGTATTTT
j_gene: TRBJ2-3
d_gene: TRBD1
abundance: -
v_gene: TRBV6-2/TRBV6-3

CDR3aa: CSAKDRVPKNIQYF
CDR3nt: TGCAGTGCTAAAGACAGGGTCCCCAAAAACATTCAGTACTTC
j_gene: TRBJ2-4
d_gene: TRBD1
abundance: -
v_gene: TRBV20-1

CDR3aa: CSARATGTSGYNEQFF
CDR3nt: TGCAGTGCTAGAGCCACCGGGACTAGCGGGTACAATGAGCAGTTCTTC
j_gene: TRBJ2-1
d_gene: TRBD2
abundance: many
v_gene: TRBV20-1

CDR3aa: CASSQDGELAGETQYF
CDR3nt: TGTGCCAGCAGCCAAGATGGGGAACTAGCGGGAGAGACCCAGTACTTC
j_gene: TRBJ2-5
d_gene: TRBD2
abundance: many
v_gene: TRBV3-1

CDR3aa: CAWTPREAYGYTF
CDR3nt: TGTGCCTGGACCCCACGCGAGGCCTATGGCTACACCTTC
j_gene: TRBJ1-2
d_gene: -
abundance: many
v_gene: TRBV30